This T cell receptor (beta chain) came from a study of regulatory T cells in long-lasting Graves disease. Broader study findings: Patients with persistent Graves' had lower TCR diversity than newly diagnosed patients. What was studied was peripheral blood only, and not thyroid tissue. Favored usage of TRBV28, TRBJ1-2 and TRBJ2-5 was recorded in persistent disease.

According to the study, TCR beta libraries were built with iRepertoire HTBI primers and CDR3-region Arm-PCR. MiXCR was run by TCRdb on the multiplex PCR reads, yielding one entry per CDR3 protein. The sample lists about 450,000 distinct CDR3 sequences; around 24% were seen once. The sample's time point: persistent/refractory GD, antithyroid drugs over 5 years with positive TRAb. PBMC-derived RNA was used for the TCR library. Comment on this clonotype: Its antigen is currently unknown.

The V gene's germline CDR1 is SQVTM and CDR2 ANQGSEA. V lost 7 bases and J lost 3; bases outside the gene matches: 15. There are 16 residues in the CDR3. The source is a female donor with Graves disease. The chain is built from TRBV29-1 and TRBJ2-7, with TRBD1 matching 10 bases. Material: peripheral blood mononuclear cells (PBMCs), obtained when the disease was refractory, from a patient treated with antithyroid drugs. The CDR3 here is CSATRGTGVTFYEQYF. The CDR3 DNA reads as TGCAGCGCCACAAGGGGGACAGGGGTTACCTTCTACGAGCAGTACTTC.